These 24 T cell receptor beta chains came from one sample sequenced in a study of cytotoxic CD8 clonotypes in ibrutinib-treated CLL. The repertoire was sequenced with immunoSEQ multiplex PCR; TCRdb's copy has only in-frame clones and lacks some. The table shows over 250,000 clones, with roughly three quarters occurring only once. The sample in question was PBMCs, obtained at disease progression, from a patient treated with ibrutinib. Receptor source: a human donor with chronic lymphocytic leukemia.

This clone was counted between two and nine times. The rearrangement uses TRBV9 and TRBJ2-7, with 9 bases matching TRBD1. Trimming at V came to 0 bases and at J to 2 bases, leaving 0 bases not matched to a gene. Germline CDR1 reads SGDLS; CDR2 reads YYNGEE. The CDR3 covers 14 residues. The CDR3 here is CASSVGDRAYEQYF. The CDR3 DNA sequence: TGTGCCAGCAGCGTAGGGGACAGGGCCTACGAGCAGTACTTC. The full variable domain, in which reference TRBV9 and TRBJ2-7 provide the parts outside the CDR3, is DSGVTQTPKHLITATGQRVTLRCSPRSGDLSVYWYQQSLDQGLQFLIQYYNGEERAKGNILERFSAQQFPDLHSELNLSSLELGDSALYFCASSVGDRAYEQYFGPGTRLTVT.

The chain couples TRBV5-1 to TRBJ2-7; 9 nucleotides align to TRBD1. The V gene end was trimmed by 0 bases and the J gene end by 2 bases; junction bases not matched to a gene: 6. The CDR3 runs to 16 residues. Germline V gives CDR1 SGHRS, CDR2 YFSETQ. The CDR3, as DNA: TGCGCCAGCAGCTTGGCCGGGACAGGGAATCCCTACGAGCAGTACTTC. Its translation: CASSLAGTGNPYEQYF.

V is TRBV19 and J is TRBJ1-6, with no clear D. The V end lost 3 bases, the J end lost 0 bases, and 12 bases lay between the germline ends. Germline V lookup: CDR1 LNHDA, CDR2 SQIVND (reference sequence). This CDR3 is 17 amino acids long. CDR3: CASSMGISGSYNSPLHF. The DNA of the CDR3 is TGTGCCAGTAGTATGGGGATCAGTGGCTCCTATAATTCACCCCTCCACTTT.

The chain uses TRBV9 and TRBJ2-7; D is perhaps TRBD2 (5 bases). V was trimmed by 4 bases and J by 4 bases, leaving 18 bases between them. Germline V lookup: CDR1 SGDLS, CDR2 YYNGEE. CDR3 length: 15 residues. This CDR3 is CASSPWESGEYEQYF. The CDR3 DNA follows: TGTGCCAGCAGCCCATGGGAGAGCGGTGAATACGAGCAGTACTTC.

This chain connects TRBV11-3 to TRBJ2-7, with a weak D call TRBD1 (6 bases). CDR1 and CDR2 from the germline V gene are SGHNT and YENEEA. CDR3 length: 16 residues. The V end lost 5 bases, the J end lost 6 bases, and 23 bases lay between the germline ends. CDR3 residues: CASSPNVSPGHLEQYF. The CDR3 bases are TGTGCCAGCAGCCCGAATGTGAGTCCGGGACATCTCGAGCAGTACTTC.

The chain carries TRBV25-1 and TRBJ1-2; weak D call: TRBD1 (6 bases). Germline assignment: CDR1 MGHDK and CDR2 SYGVNS. This CDR3 comprises 16 residues. V was pared by 1 base and J by 3 bases, with 15 bases between. CDR3 protein: CASSEWEGGDDYGYTF. CDR3 in DNA: TGTGCCAGCAGTGAATGGGAAGGGGGGGATGACTATGGCTACACCTTC.

The rearrangement uses TRBV28 and TRBJ2-3; D unresolved. Trimming pared 6 bases from V and 6 bases from J, leaving 13 bases between. Germline CDR1 reads MDHEN; CDR2 reads SYDVKM. This CDR3 contains 13 residues. The CDR3 nucleotides read TGTGCCAGCAGAACCCAGAGCGATGATACGCAGTATTTT. This sequence encodes CASRTQSDDTQYF.

In regard to this clone: Other DNA sequences within the sample encode an identical CDR3. The chain couples TRBV29-1 to TRBJ2-5, with 11 bases aligning to TRBD2. Looked up from germline, CDR1 is SQVTM and CDR2 is ANQGSEA. The CDR3 spans 14 residues. The trim removed 6 bases at V and 5 bases at J, leaving 8 bases unmatched. DNA for the CDR3: TGCAGCGTCGCGGGACTAGCGGCCGCTGAGACCCAGTACTTC. Its translation: CSVAGLAAAETQYF.

This sequence joins TRBV29-1 and TRBJ2-3, with a tentative D call TRBD2 (5 bases). Trimming took 4 bases from V and 5 from J, leaving 13 bases between them. Germline values: CDR1 SQVTM, CDR2 ANQGSEA. The CDR3 runs to 13 residues. In DNA form, the CDR3 reads TGCAGCGTTGTTGGCCAGAGGGTAGATACGCAGTATTTT. Encoded protein: CSVVGQRVDTQYF.

V is TRBV7-9 and J is TRBJ2-5, with D tentatively TRBD1 (6 bases). The CDR3 runs 16 residues. V lost 5 bases to trimming and J lost 1 base, with 17 bases between them. CDR1 is SEHNR and CDR2 is FQNEAQ in the germline V gene (reference sequence). The CDR3 coding sequence is TGTGCCAGCAGCCCCATGACAGGATTGTCCCAAGAGACCCAGTACTTC. Translation: CASSPMTGLSQETQYF.

This clone has more than one count but fewer than ten. V gene TRBV19 combines with J gene TRBJ2-2; D is unresolved. CDR1 is LNHDA and CDR2 is SQIVND in the germline V gene (reference sequence). V was trimmed by 10 bases and J by 4 bases, leaving 13 bases between them. CDR3 length equals 13 residues. The CDR3 reads CATRAKGTGELFF. CDR3 bases: TGTGCCACTAGGGCAAAAGGCACCGGGGAGCTGTTTTTT.

The chain is built from TRBV11-2 and TRBJ2-7; either TRBD1 or TRBD2 may fit D (6 bases each). Germline V gene data show CDR1 as SGHAT and CDR2 as FQNNGV. Trimming took off 3 bases at V and 5 bases at J, with 14 bases between the two ends. The CDR3 covers 14 residues. CDR3 DNA sequence: TGTGCCAGCAGCTTGTCGGGGGCCGGCGACGAGCAGTACTTC. Residues: CASSLSGAGDEQYF. The full variable domain, completed using reference TRBV11-2 and TRBJ2-7, is EAGVAQSPRYKIIEKRQSVAFWCNPISGHATLYWYQQILGQGPKLLIQFQNNGVVDDSQLPKDRFSAERLKGVDSTLKIQPAKLEDSAVYLCASSLSGAGDEQYFGPGTRLTVT.

In regard to this clone: A junction boundary mismatches the germline segment, possibly from a read error. This chain joins TRBV27 and TRBJ2-1; D gene unclear. CDR3 length equals 13 residues. In germline, CDR1 is MNHEY, CDR2 SMNVEV (reference sequence). DNA of the CDR3: TGTGCCAGCAGTTTATCTACCGGGCCAGTTCTGGTCTTC. Translated: CASSLSTGPVLVF.

This clone appeared a few times. The rearrangement joins TRBV28 to TRBJ2-7, with D perhaps given as TRBD1 or TRBD2 (5 bases each). The CDR3 consists of 15 residues. V was cut by 5 bases and J by 0 bases, with 14 bases left in between. The germline CDR1 and CDR2 sequences are MDHEN and SYDVKM. In nucleotides, the CDR3 is TGTGCCAGCAGTAAGGCCGGGACCCTCTCCTACGAGCAGTACTTC. Translation: CASSKAGTLSYEQYF.

J is TRBJ2-5 and V is TRBV4-1, with D possibly TRBD1 on 5 matching bases. The CDR3 extends over 14 amino acids. The germline V gene has CDR1 MGHRA and CDR2 YSYEKL. The V end was cut by 0 bases, the J end by 9 bases, with 14 bases between. The CDR3 nucleotides are TGCGCCAGCAGCCAAGAAGGGGCAGGCCGGGCCCAGTACTTC. It yields the protein CASSQEGAGRAQYF.

The gene calls are TRBV27 and TRBJ2-1, with D perhaps TRBD1 (6 bases). The germline V gene encodes CDR1 MNHEY and CDR2 SMNVEV (reference sequence). The V end lost 5 bases, the J end lost 0 bases, and 23 bases lay between the germline ends. The CDR3 totals 19 residues. The CDR3 DNA sequence: TGTGCCAGCAGTACGATATTTCCCCCCGACAGGAGCTCCTACAATGAGCAGTTCTTC. Its protein product is CASSTIFPPDRSSYNEQFF.

The chain couples TRBV5-1 to TRBJ2-3; a possible D gene is TRBD1 (6 bases). The V end was cut by 2 bases, the J end by 0 bases, with 10 bases between. The length of the CDR3 is 15 residues. Germline loops: CDR1 SGHRS, CDR2 YFSETQ. The DNA for the CDR3 is TGCGCCAGCAGCTTTAGACAGGCTAGCACAGATACGCAGTATTTT. Its protein product is CASSFRQASTDTQYF.

This clone was detected only once. The chain couples TRBV10-3 to TRBJ2-5; TRBD2 might be the D (5 bases). This CDR3 comprises 16 residues. V was cut by 0 bases and J by 4 bases, with 15 bases left in between. Looked up from germline, CDR1 is ENHRY and CDR2 is SYGVKD. The CDR3 nucleotides read TGTGCCATCAGTGAGTCCCACGGGGTGGGCGCAGAGACCCAGTACTTC. Amino acids: CAISESHGVGAETQYF.

This clone showed up just a few times. V gene TRBV28 combines with J gene TRBJ1-2; TRBD1 might be the D (5 bases). V lost 2 bases to trimming and J lost 4 bases, with 14 bases between them. The germline CDR1 and CDR2 sequences are MDHEN and SYDVKM. This CDR3 is 15 amino acids long. CDR3 nucleotide sequence: TGTGCCAGCAGTTTAGTGGGCAGGGCGAGCTATGGCTACACCTTC. This encodes CASSLVGRASYGYTF.

The genes are TRBV19 and TRBJ1-5; no clear D. The V end was cut by 5 bases, the J end by 1 base, with 6 bases between. The germline V gene encodes CDR1 LNHDA and CDR2 SQIVND (reference sequence). The CDR3 is 13 residues long. The chain's CDR3 is CASSLGSNQPQHF. CDR3 sequence (DNA): TGTGCCAGTAGTCTGGGGAGCAATCAGCCCCAGCATTTT.

This clone was detected only a few times. V is TRBV7-8 and J is TRBJ2-7, with unresolved D. The germline V gene has CDR1 SGHVS and CDR2 FQNEAQ. V dropped 1 base and J dropped 6 bases, with 7 bases sitting between them. This CDR3 contains 12 residues. The CDR3 region is CASSLGSGEQYF. Here the CDR3 DNA reads TGTGCCAGCAGCTTAGGTTCCGGCGAGCAGTACTTC. Full variable domain (remainder filled in from reference TRBV7-8 and TRBJ2-7): GAGVSQSPRYKVAKRGQDVALRCDPISGHVSLFWYQQALGQGPEFLTYFQNEAQLDKSGLPSDRFFAERPEGSVSTLKIQRTQQEDSAVYLCASSLGSGEQYFGPGTRLTVT.

V is TRBV29-1 and J is TRBJ2-7; 10 bases map to TRBD2. The CDR3 is 11 residues long. Germline loops: CDR1 SQVTM, CDR2 ANQGSEA. V trimming: 5 bases; J trimming: 7 bases; junction bases outside the gene matches: 2. The CDR3 DNA sequence: TGCAGCGTTAGGACTAGCGGTGAGCAGTACTTC. It specifies CSVRTSGEQYF.

The rearrangement links TRBV6-5 to TRBJ2-7; 7 bases map to TRBD2. Germline loops: CDR1 MNHEY, CDR2 SVGAGI. J was trimmed by 3 bases and V by 2 bases; bases with no gene match: 7. The CDR3 runs to 15 residues. The CDR3 sequence: CASSYAGLAVYEQYF. The DNA of the CDR3 is TGTGCCAGCAGTTACGCAGGCCTAGCGGTCTACGAGCAGTACTTC.

This clone was counted between two and nine times. The chain has TRBV29-1 and TRBJ2-1; D is unresolved. Trimming took off 4 bases at V and 4 bases at J, with 8 bases between the two ends. The CDR3 sequence is 12 residues long. Germline-derived CDR1 and CDR2 are SQVTM and ANQGSEA. The CDR3 region is CSVVERYNEQFF. CDR3 nucleotide sequence: TGCAGCGTTGTCGAGAGATACAATGAGCAGTTCTTC.